This TCR beta chain derives from a study of blood T cells in healthy people across ages (dated by TCRdb to between 2015 and 2016). With regard to the full study: In model experiments, roughly one uniquely barcoded TCR beta cDNA molecule per two T cells was captured by template switching. The study analyzed two additional independent replicas of 1 million unique cDNA reads from the same blood draw for two donors, one aged 18 to 30 and one aged 80 or older. To track age-related changes in TCR beta repertoire diversity, the study relied on deep sequencing normalized with unique cDNA molecular identifiers. Donors were grouped into four age groups: young (average roughly 16 years), middle-aged (less than 40), aged (62) and long-lived (approximately 78). To avoid experimental bias, donors of different ages were spread randomly across the sequencing lanes.

Library method: 5' RACE. TCRdb names Illumina HiSeq 2500 as the instrument used. A second roughly 7 to 12 cycle PCR used a sample-barcoded 5' primer and a J-beta primer mix. A unique molecular identifier was introduced onto each TCR beta cDNA molecule by a template-switch 5' adaptor carrying 12 random nucleotides. Each sample yielded at least 2.5 million CDR3-containing paired-end reads. First-strand cDNA synthesis was performed from all RNA using the Mint cDNA synthesis kit, with priming by a TRBC-specific oligonucleotide. Following uracil-DNA glycosylase treatment, a first 18-cycle PCR with universal primers M1SS and BC2_uni_R was performed on all cDNA. Concerning the study's data processing: Normalization of each sample was performed by random selection of 1 million high-quality reads, each carrying a distinct molecular identifier. Instead of being binned into consensus sequences, reads with shared molecular identifiers were discarded. MiTCR, set to a Q25 quality threshold and the strictest error-elimination algorithm, was used for CDR3 identification, clonotype clustering and error correction. A nonparametric unseen species model with Euler transformation was used to estimate a lower bound on total TCR beta diversity. TCRdb applied fastp at Q25 and MiXCR to the public reads, then kept only in-frame beta chains. Every CDR3 protein is listed once, alongside the most common genes and DNA of its rows. TCRdb assigned the V and J calls; the authors' analysis was not used. The sample table contains 700,000 to 950,000 distinct CDR3 sequences; only one count was recorded for over 45% of them. The ten largest clones capture 22% of the sample.

This clonotype was seen a handful of times. Its specific antigen is unknown. The record has no base qualities; no much larger clone is one base away. The study at large found these results: Compared with the aged group, the long-lived group had more naive CD4+ T cells, fewer expanded clones and increased TCR diversity, a pattern suggesting age selection. The CMV infection status of donors was not known, potentially confounding age-related changes in expanded clonotypes. The percentage of naive T cells measured by flow cytometry correlated strongly with observed TCR beta diversity. Total diversity estimates from one million sequenced T cells were considered lower bounds and underestimates. As age increased, observed TCR beta diversity per million T cells dropped in a roughly linear way, and a significant reduction was already evident by age around 41. Bulk unsorted PBMC profiling prevented conclusive comparison of naive and antigen-experienced compartments.

Donors were a few dozen systemically healthy Caucasian individuals from Russia aged roughly 6 to 100 years. Each donor gave approximately 9.3 milliliters of peripheral blood, collected into EDTA-treated Vacutainer tubes. Ficoll-Paque density-gradient centrifugation was used to isolate PBMCs, with at least 6.5 million obtained per sample. Trizol reagent was used to extract total RNA from PBMCs, with at least 6 micrograms per sample. For every donor, flow cytometry on a PBMC aliquot measured the percentage of naive CD45RAhigh/CD27high T cells. Reading the germline V gene gives CDR1 LGHNA and CDR2 YSLEER. The CDR3 runs 16 amino acids, cysteine and phenylalanine included. Left in the record is the CDR3 DNA by itself, 48 bases read in frame from the first base. V gives up 0 bases and J gives up 8 bases, and the segment between their germline ends measures 17 bases.

The chain is encoded by TRBV4-3 joined to TRBJ2-1; no D gene is confidently identified. The source of this sequence is a man aged 25-40 years in good health. The sequenced material came from blood. The CDR3 protein is CASSQDRAQRGDEQFF. The DNA sequence is as follows: TGCGCCAGCAGCCAAGATCGCGCGCAGCGTGGGGATGAGCAGTTCTTC.